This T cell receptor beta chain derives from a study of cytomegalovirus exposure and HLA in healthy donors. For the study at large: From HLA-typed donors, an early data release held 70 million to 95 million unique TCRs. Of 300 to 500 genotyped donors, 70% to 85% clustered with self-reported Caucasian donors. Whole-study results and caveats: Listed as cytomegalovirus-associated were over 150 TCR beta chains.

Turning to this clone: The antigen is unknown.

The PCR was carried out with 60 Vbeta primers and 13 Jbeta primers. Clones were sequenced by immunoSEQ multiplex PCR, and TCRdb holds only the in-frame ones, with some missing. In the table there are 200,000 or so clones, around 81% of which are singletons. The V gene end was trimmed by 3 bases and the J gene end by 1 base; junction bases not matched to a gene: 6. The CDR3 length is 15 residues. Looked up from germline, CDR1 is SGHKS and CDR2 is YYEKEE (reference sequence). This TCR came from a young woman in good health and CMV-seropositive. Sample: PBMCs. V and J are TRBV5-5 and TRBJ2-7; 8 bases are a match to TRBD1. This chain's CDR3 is CASSSGQDSSYEQYV. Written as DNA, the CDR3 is TGTGCCAGCAGCTCGGGACAGGACAGTTCCTACGAGCAGTACGTC.